This T cell receptor (beta chain) was sequenced during a study of T cell repertoires in cytomegalovirus infection. Study overall: It can be stated that public TCR beta signatures indicated CMV infection as well as a matching HLA type.

Notes on this clonotype: Its antigen remains unidentified.

Trimming took off 3 bases at V and 4 bases at J, with 13 bases between the two ends. The V gene's germline CDR1 is SGHVS and CDR2 FQNEAQ. The CDR3 length is 14 residues. One entry per CDR3 protein, called by TCRdb with MiXCR from the reads. This table has roughly 860,000 distinct CDR3 sequences, over 25% appearing once. Sequencing used cultured CD8+ T cells from PBMCs, obtained from culture after CMV antigen stimulation. The chain links TRBV7-8 to TRBJ2-7; D gene ambiguous. This clonotype originated in a human donor in good health (CMV status not recorded). Some clones in this sample may be carry-over from other donors' samples. CDR3 residues: CASSLGSFGYEQYF. In nucleotides, the CDR3 is TGTGCCAGCAGCTTGGGGTCCTTTGGGTACGAGCAGTACTTC.